The entry below gives a single T cell receptor (beta chain) sequence along with its context. As yet, its antigen is unknown. Data came from immunoSEQ multiplex PCR; TCRdb stores just in-frame clones and leaves some out. The sample records tens of thousands of clones, about 90% being singletons. These data belong to a study of graft-versus-host responses after intestinal transplantation. Across the whole study: Multivisceral, liver-intestinal, or isolated intestinal transplants were given to recipients. Recipients were all induced with anti-thymocyte globulin, then given tacrolimus and steroids for 2 to 3 years.

Study-wide results and caveats: Ileal or blood samples showed some GvH clones first, and such clones were also found in recipient marrow. Subjects displaying graft-donor T cell macrochimerism possessed elevated graft-versus-host to host-versus-graft clonal ratios inside allografts.

The TCR was taken from a human donor who received an intestinal transplant. This sample comprised unstimulated CD8+ T cells sorted from spleen or lymph node cells, obtained before intestinal transplant.

The CDR3 loop reads CAWSVTSGRDEQYF. In DNA form, the CDR3 reads TGTGCCTGGAGTGTAACTAGCGGGAGAGACGAGCAGTACTTC. The rearrangement uses TRBV30 and TRBJ2-7; TRBD2 aligns across 11 bases. CDR3 size: 14 residues. The germline CDR1 and CDR2 sequences are GTSNPN and SVGIG (reference sequence). V was clipped by 0 bases and J by 5 bases; unmatched bases: 3.